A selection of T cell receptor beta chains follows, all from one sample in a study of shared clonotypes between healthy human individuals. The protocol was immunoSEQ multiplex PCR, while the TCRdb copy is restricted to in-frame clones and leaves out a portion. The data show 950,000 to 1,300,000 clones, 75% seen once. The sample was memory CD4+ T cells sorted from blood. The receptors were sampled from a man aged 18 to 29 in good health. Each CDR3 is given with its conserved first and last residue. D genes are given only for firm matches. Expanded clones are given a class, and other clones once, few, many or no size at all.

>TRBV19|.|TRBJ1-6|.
TGTGCCAGTAGTATGGGGGAAAGTAACCTACCCCTCCACTTT
CASSMGESNLPLHF
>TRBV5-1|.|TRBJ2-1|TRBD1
TGCGCCAGCAGCCAGCAAGGGGGCTTAGGGCAGTTCTTC
CASSQQGGLGQFF
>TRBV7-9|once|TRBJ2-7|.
TGTGCCAGCAGCCCCCCAGGTAGCTCCTACGAGCAGTACTTC
CASSPPGSSYEQYF
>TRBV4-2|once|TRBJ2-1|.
TGTGCCAGCAGCCAGGGCCCCAGGGATCAGACTAATGAGCAGTTCTTC
CASSQGPRDQTNEQFF
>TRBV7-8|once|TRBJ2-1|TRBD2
TGTGCCAGCAGCTTAAGACTAGCGGGAGGGGGTTCCTACAATGAGCAGTTCTTC
CASSLRLAGGGSYNEQFF
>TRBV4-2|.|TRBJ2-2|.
TGTGCCAGCAGCCAAGAATGGCGGGGGCACACCGGGGAGCTGTTTTTT
CASSQEWRGHTGELFF
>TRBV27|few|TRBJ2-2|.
TGTGCCAGCAGTCTCCGGGACGACACCGGGGAGCTGTTTTTT
CASSLRDDTGELFF
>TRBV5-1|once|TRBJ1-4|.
TGCGCCAGCAAGTCGGGGGCGCGGGGTGAAAAACTGTTTTTT
CASKSGARGEKLFF
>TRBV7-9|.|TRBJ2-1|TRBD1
TGTGCCAGCAGCCTGGACAGGTACTACAATGAGCAGTTCTTC
CASSLDRYYNEQFF
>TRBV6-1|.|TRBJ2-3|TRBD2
TGTGCCACCCGACTAGCGGGGGACCCGCAGTATTTT
CATRLAGDPQYF
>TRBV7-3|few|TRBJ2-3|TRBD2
TGTGCCAGCAGCCCAGCGGGGAGCACAGATACGCAGTATTTT
CASSPAGSTDTQYF
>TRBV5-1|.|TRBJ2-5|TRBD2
TGCGCCAGCAGCTCGGGACTAGCATTAGGGGAGACCCAGTACTTC
CASSSGLALGETQYF
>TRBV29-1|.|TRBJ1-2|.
TGCAGCGTTGAAGTACAGGCGTTAGCTAACTATGGCTACACCTTC
CSVEVQALANYGYTF
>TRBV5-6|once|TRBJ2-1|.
TGTGCCAGCAGCTGGGGGCAGGGCAGGGAGCAGTTCTTC
CASSWGQGREQFF
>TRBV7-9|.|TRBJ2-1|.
TGTGCCAGCAGCTTAGGTAACGCGCAGGCCAATGAGCAGTTCTTC
CASSLGNAQANEQFF
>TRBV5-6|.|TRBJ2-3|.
TGTGCCAGCAGCCGCCCCGAAAGGGCAGATACGCAGTATTTT
CASSRPERADTQYF
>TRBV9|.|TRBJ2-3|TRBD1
TGTGCCAGCAGCTTCACAGGGGCCGCCCGCCAAGATACGCAGTATTTT
CASSFTGAARQDTQYF
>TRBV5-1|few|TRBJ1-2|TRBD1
TGCGCCAGCAGCCTGACAGGGGCGGCGGGTGGCTACACCTTC
CASSLTGAAGGYTF
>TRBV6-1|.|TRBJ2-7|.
TGTGCCAGCAGTGATAGGGGACATCAATGGTCCTACGAGCAGTACTTC
CASSDRGHQWSYEQYF
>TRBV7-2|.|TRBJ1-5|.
TGTGCCAGCAGCTTATACCAATCCAATCAGCCCCAGCATTTT
CASSLYQSNQPQHF
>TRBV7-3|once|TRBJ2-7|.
TGTGCCAGCAGCCCCGGGCCTTCTAACGAGCAGTACTTC
CASSPGPSNEQYF
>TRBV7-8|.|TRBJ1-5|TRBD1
TGTGCCAGCAGCTTGGGACAGACAAATCAGCCCCAGCATTTT
CASSLGQTNQPQHF
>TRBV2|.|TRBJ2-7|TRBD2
TGTGCCAGCAGAGAGGGACTAATCCGAAACGAGCAGTACTTC
CASREGLIRNEQYF
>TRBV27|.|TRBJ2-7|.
TGTGCCAGCAGTGCTGGGGGCTCCTACGAGCAGTACTTC
CASSAGGSYEQYF
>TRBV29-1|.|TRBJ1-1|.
TGCAGCGCCACTGGGGGGTTGGGCACTGAAGCTTTCTTT
CSATGGLGTEAFF
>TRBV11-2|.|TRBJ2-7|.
TGTGCCAGCAGCCAGCAGGGCAGCTCCTACGAGCAGTACTTC
CASSQQGSSYEQYF
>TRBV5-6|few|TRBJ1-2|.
TGTGCCAGCAGCCAGGGTACTAACTATGGCTACACCTTC
CASSQGTNYGYTF